A single T cell receptor beta chain is shown here with its context. The CDR3 totals 15 residues. CDR1 is LGHDT and CDR2 is YNNKEL in the germline V gene (reference sequence). The V segment lost 0 bases and the J segment 6 bases; nucleotides outside the gene matches: 6. Original handling: Reference gene primer amplification in the assay estimated nucleated cell counts. TCRdb's table, derived via immunoSEQ multiplex PCR, lists solely in-frame clones and lacks some. V, J and clone size were drawn from that table, and D and trimming were deduced from the DNA. The top ten hold less than 15% of the sample, which has around 300,000 clones, over 75% seen once. The data belong to a study of blood T cell repertoires in COVID-19. The overall study: The samples span acute and convalescent COVID-19 from the United States, Italy and Spain. PBMCs, B-cell-depleted T cells, or T cells were the source of the cDNA or gDNA that made up the material.

This TCR was sampled from a human donor in a cohort sampled during active COVID-19. The material sequenced was peripheral blood. The chain combines TRBV3-1 (or the pseudogene TRBV3-2) with TRBJ2-7, with 9 bases fitting TRBD1. The CDR3, as DNA: TGTGCCAGCAGCCAAGAATGGGACAGGGCGAGCGAGCAGTACTTC. It yields the protein CASSQEWDRASEQYF.